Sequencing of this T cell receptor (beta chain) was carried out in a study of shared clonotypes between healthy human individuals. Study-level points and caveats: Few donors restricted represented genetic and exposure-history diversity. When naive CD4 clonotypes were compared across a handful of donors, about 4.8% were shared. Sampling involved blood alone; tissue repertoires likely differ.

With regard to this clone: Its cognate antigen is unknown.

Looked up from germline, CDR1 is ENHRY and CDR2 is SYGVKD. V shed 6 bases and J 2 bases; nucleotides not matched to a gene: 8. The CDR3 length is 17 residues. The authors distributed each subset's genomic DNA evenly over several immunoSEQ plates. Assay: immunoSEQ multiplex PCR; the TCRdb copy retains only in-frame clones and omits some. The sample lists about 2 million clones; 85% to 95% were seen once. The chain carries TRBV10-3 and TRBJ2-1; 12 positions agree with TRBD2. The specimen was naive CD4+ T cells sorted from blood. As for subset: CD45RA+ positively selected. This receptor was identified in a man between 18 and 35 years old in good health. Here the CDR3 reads CAIRPGLAGQAYNEQFF. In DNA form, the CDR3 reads TGTGCCATCAGGCCCGGACTAGCGGGACAGGCCTACAATGAGCAGTTCTTC.